Listed here are 8 T cell receptor beta chains from one sample, sequenced in a study of blood T cell repertoires in COVID-19. The method was immunoSEQ multiplex PCR; TCRdb's version includes in-frame clones alone and lacks a portion of them. This sample has over 120,000 clones, with over 60% found just once. The sample taken for sequencing was PBMCs or T cells enriched from blood (not recorded which). The receptors were gathered from a woman aged 45 to 65 who had recovered from COVID-19.

The chain joins TRBV28 to TRBJ1-2, with D unclear. The CDR3 runs 12 residues. Trimming cost V 5 bases and J 7 bases, with 11 bases left between them. CDR1 and CDR2 from the germline V gene are MDHEN and SYDVKM. The CDR3 loop is CASSPGGFGYTF. CDR3 coding DNA: TGTGCCAGCAGTCCGGGAGGCTTTGGCTACACCTTC.

The V call is TRBV15, the J call TRBJ2-2; D possibly corresponds to TRBD1 (6 bases). Germline V CDR1 and CDR2: LNHNV, YYDKDF (reference sequence). V gave up 1 base and J gave up 1 base, with 7 bases separating them. The CDR3 covers 15 residues. The CDR3: CATSRGQENTGELFF. DNA for the CDR3: TGTGCCACCAGCAGAGGACAGGAGAACACCGGGGAGCTGTTTTTT.

The chain carries TRBV7-9 and TRBJ1-3; perhaps TRBD1 as D (6 bases). The CDR3 is made up of 15 amino acids. Germline V gene lookup returns CDR1 SEHNR and CDR2 FQNEAQ (reference sequence). V was pared by 6 bases and J by 4 bases, with 16 bases between. The CDR3 is CASRPGVTGGNTIYF. The CDR3 DNA is TGTGCCAGCAGGCCAGGGGTTACGGGAGGAAACACCATATATTTT.

The rearrangement joins TRBV5-5 to TRBJ2-7; TRBD1 aligns across 8 bases. Germline loops: CDR1 SGHKS, CDR2 YYEKEE (reference sequence). V shed 0 bases, J shed 4 bases, and the junction held 6 bases outside the gene matches. The CDR3 contains 15 residues. CDR3 sequence: CASSLVQGALYEQYF. CDR3 sequence (DNA): TGTGCCAGCAGCTTGGTCCAGGGGGCGCTTTACGAGCAGTACTTC.

The chain carries TRBV5-4 and TRBJ2-7, with TRBD2 identical over 10 bases. This CDR3 has 15 amino acids. With 3 bases clipped from V and 4 bases from J, the junction kept 7 bases outside the gene matches. CDR1 and CDR2 (germline): SGHNT, YYREEE (reference sequence). The CDR3 loop is CASSSSKREGYEQYF. CDR3 nucleotide sequence: TGTGCCAGCAGCTCCTCTAAGCGGGAGGGGTACGAGCAGTACTTC.

The V call is TRBV2, the J call TRBJ2-7; 7 nucleotides agree with TRBD1. Germline trimming cut 1 base from V and 2 bases from J; bases unmatched to any gene: 2. The CDR3 runs 14 residues. Germline assignment: CDR1 SNHLY and CDR2 FYNNEI. For the CDR3, the DNA is TGTGCCAGCAGTGAAGACAGGGGAGCCTACGAGCAGTACTTC. Translating gives CASSEDRGAYEQYF.

The J gene is TRBJ2-2, the V gene TRBV9, with 9 bases identical to TRBD1. Losses at the gene ends were 3 bases for V and 5 bases for J; bases not matched to a gene: 11. The CDR3 totals 17 residues. Looked up from germline, CDR1 is SGDLS and CDR2 is YYNGEE. The CDR3 protein is CASSEAHNRGRTGELFF. The CDR3 region has the DNA TGTGCCAGCAGCGAGGCTCACAACAGGGGGCGAACCGGGGAGCTGTTTTTT.

The chain employs TRBV7-9 and TRBJ2-5, with D possibly TRBD1 on 6 matching bases. V was shortened by 0 bases and J by 4 bases, with 12 bases between the two germline ends. This CDR3 is built from 15 residues. CDR1 and CDR2 (germline): SEHNR, FQNEAQ (reference sequence). The CDR3 loop reads CASSLAQGGGETQYF. The DNA for the CDR3 is TGTGCCAGCAGCTTAGCACAGGGTGGAGGAGAGACCCAGTACTTC.